This TCR beta chain was found in a study of response to subunit inactivated influenza vaccine. Regarding the study as a whole: Authors suggested each seasonal influenza vaccination recruits few new T cells.

Germline V gene lookup returns CDR1 SNHLY and CDR2 FYNNEI. This CDR3 is built from 13 residues. V was trimmed by 7 bases and J by 5 bases, leaving 14 bases between them. From the RT-PCR reads, TCRdb called clonotypes with MiXCR, one entry per CDR3 protein. The table lists 650,000 to 700,000 distinct CDR3 sequences, less than 20% of them singletons. A note on this clonotype: Its antigen is currently unknown.

The genes are TRBV2 and TRBJ2-5; maybe TRBD2 (6 bases). The TCR sequence derives from a man aged 45-65 years who received an inactivated influenza vaccine. Material: PBMCs from blood, obtained about 12 days after vaccination. This CDR3 is CASIRDRGETQYF. Here the CDR3 DNA reads TGTGCCAGCATTCGAGATCGGGGGGAGACCCAGTACTTC.